This T cell receptor (beta chain) emerged from a study of T cell repertoires and Cas9 in healthy adults. Turning to the study itself: Characterization of SpCas9-reactive CD4 and CD8 T cells covered multi-effector potency, cytotoxicity and lineage.

Repertoires were generated with immunoSEQ multiplex PCR, while TCRdb's copy carries only in-frame clones and drops some. Found here are 20,000 to 25,000 clones, around 92% of them singletons; the top ten hold more than 0.7%. In germline, CDR1 is MNHEY, CDR2 SMNVEV (reference sequence). The ends were cut back, 2 bases at V and 5 bases at J, with 16 bases in the middle. The CDR3 is 16 residues long. Comments on this clone: The antigen remains undetermined.

Study observations and caveats: In vitro, SpCas9-reactive Tregs were reported to curb effector T cell proliferation and function.

The specimen sequenced was CD4+ effector T cells (CD127+, CD25-, CD137-, CD154-) from PBMCs; culture status not recorded. The rearrangement joins TRBV27 to TRBJ1-5, with D possibly being TRBD1 (6 bases). The receptor was derived from a human donor in good health. The CDR3: CASSLDGQGMHQPQHF. The CDR3 DNA reads TGTGCCAGCAGTTTAGATGGCCAGGGGATGCATCAGCCCCAGCATTTT.